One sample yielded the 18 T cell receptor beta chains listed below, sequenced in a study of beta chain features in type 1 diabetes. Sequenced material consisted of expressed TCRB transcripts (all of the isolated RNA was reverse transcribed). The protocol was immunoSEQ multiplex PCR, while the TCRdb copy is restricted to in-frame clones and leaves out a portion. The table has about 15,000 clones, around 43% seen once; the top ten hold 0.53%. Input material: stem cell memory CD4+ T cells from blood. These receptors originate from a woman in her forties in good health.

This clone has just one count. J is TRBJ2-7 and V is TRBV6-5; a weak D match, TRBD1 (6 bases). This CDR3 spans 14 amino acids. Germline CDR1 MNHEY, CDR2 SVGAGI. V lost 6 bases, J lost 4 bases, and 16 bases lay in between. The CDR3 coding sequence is TGTGCCAGCAGCCCCACCGCAGGGGCTTACGAGCAGTACTTC. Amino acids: CASSPTAGAYEQYF.

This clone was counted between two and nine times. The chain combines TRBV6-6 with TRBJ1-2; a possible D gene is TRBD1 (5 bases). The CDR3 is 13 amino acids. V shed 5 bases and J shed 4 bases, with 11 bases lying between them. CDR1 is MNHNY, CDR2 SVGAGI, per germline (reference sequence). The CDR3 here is CASSLRQFYGYTF. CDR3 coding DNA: TGTGCCAGCAGTCTCAGACAGTTCTATGGCTACACCTTC.

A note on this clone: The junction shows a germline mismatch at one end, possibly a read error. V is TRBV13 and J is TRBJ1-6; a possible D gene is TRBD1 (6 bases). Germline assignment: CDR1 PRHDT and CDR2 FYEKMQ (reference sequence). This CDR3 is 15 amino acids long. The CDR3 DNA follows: TGTGTCAGCAGCACGCGGCAGGGGCCTAATTCACCCCTCCACTTT. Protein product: CVSSTRQGPNSPLHF.

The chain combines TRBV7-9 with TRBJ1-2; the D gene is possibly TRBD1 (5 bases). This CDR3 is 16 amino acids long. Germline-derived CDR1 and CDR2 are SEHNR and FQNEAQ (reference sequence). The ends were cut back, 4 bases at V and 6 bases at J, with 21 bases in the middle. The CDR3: CASSSAFFGTGDGYTF. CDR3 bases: TGTGCCAGCAGCTCCGCCTTCTTCGGGACGGGAGATGGCTACACCTTC.

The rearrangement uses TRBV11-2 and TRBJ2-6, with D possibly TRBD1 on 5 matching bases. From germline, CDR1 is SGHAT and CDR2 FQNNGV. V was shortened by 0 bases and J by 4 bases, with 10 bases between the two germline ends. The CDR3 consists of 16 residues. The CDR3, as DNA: TGTGCCAGCAGCTTAGATGTGAGGACAGGGGCCAACGTCCTGACTTTC. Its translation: CASSLDVRTGANVLTF.

CDR3 sequence (DNA): TGTGCCAGCAGCTTGGCCAGTTCCTACGAGCAGTACTTC. Protein product: CASSLASSYEQYF. The chain links TRBV7-2 to TRBJ2-7, with D unresolved. This CDR3 region has 13 residues. The germline V gene encodes CDR1 SGHTA and CDR2 FQGNSA. Trimming took off 3 bases at V and 1 base at J, with 7 bases between the two ends.

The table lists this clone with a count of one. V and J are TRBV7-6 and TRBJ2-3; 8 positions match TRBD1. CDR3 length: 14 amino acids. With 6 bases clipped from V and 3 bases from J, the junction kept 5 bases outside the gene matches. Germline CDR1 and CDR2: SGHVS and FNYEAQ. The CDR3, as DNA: TGTGCCAGCAGTAGAGGACAGGGAACAGATACGCAGTATTTT. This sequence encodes CASSRGQGTDTQYF.

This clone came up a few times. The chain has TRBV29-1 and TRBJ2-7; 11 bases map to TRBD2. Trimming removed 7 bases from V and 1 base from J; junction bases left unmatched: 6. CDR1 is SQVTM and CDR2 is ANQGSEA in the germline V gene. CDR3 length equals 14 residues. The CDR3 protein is CSATGTSGSYEQYF. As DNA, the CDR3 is TGCAGCGCGACCGGGACTAGCGGATCCTACGAGCAGTACTTC.

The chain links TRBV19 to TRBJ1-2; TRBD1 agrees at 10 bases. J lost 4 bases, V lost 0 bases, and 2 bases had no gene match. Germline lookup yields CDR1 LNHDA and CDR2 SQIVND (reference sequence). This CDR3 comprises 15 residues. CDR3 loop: CASSIDGTGAYGYTF. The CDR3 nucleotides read TGTGCCAGTAGTATAGACGGGACAGGGGCCTATGGCTACACCTTC.

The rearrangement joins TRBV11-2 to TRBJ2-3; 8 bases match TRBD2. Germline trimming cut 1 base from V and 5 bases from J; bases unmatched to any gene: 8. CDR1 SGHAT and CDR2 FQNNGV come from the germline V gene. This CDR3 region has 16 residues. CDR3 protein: CASSLGVRGGVDTQYF. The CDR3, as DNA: TGTGCCAGCAGCTTAGGGGTCCGGGGGGGAGTAGATACGCAGTATTTT.

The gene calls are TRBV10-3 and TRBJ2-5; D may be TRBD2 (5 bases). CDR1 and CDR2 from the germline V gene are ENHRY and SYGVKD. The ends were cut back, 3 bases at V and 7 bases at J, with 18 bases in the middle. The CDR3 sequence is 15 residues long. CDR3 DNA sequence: TGTGCCATCAGTGACAGGTCTAGCTATGAAGGGACCCAGTACTTC. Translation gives CAISDRSSYEGTQYF.

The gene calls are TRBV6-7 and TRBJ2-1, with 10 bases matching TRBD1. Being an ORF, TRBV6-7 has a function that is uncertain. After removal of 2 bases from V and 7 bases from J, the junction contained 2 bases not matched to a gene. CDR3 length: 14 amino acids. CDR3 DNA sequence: TGTGCCAGCAGTTACGGGACAGGGGAGAATGAGCAGTTCTTC. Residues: CASSYGTGENEQFF.

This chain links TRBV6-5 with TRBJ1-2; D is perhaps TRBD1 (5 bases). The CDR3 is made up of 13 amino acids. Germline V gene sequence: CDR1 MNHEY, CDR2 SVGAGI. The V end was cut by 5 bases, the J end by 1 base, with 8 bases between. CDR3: CASSEQVNYGYTF. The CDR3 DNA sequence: TGTGCCAGCAGTGAACAGGTTAACTATGGCTACACCTTC.

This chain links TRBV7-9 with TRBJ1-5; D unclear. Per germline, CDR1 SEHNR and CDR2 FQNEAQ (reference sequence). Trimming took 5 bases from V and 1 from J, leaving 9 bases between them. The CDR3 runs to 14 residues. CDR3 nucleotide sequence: TGTGCCAGCAGCCTGCAACAGAGCAATCAGCCCCAGCATTTT. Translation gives CASSLQQSNQPQHF.

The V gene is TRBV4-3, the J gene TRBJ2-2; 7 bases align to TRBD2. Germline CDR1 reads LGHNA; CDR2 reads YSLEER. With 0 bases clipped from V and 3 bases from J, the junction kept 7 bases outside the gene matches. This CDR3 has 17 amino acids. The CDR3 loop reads CASSQDFGLADTGELFF. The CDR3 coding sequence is TGCGCCAGCAGCCAAGATTTTGGTCTAGCGGACACCGGGGAGCTGTTTTTT.

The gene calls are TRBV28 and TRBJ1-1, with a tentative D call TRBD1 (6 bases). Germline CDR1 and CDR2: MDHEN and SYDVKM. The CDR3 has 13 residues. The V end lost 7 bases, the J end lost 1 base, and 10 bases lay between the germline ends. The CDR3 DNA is TGTGCCAGCAAAATACAGGGGAACACTGAAGCTTTCTTT. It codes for CASKIQGNTEAFF.

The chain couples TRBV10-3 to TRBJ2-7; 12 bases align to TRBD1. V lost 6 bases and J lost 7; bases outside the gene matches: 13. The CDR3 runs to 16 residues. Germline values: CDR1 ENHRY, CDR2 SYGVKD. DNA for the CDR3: TGTGCCATCAGGGATTATCCGGGACAGGGGGCAGGGGAGCAGTACTTC. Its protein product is CAIRDYPGQGAGEQYF.

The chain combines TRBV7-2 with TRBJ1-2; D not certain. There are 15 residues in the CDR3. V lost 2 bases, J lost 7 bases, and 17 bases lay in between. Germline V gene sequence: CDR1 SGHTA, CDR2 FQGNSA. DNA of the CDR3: TGTGCCAGCAGCTTATTGATGTTGGGAGGAGGTGGCTACACCTTC. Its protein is CASSLLMLGGGGYTF.